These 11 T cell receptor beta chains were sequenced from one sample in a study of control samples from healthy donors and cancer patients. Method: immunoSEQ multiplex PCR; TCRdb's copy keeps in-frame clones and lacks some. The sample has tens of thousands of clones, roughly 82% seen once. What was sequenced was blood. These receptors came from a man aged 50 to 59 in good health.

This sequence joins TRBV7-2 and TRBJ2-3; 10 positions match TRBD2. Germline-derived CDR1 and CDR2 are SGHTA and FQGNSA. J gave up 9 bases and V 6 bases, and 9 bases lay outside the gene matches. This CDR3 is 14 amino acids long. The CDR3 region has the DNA TGTGCCAGCAGTGGGAGCGGGGGGGTAGGAACGCAGTATTTT. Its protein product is CASSGSGGVGTQYF.

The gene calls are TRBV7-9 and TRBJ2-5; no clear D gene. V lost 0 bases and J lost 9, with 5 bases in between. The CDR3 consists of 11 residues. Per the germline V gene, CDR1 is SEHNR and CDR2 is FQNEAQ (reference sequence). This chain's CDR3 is CASSLAPPQYF. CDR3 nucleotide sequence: TGTGCCAGCAGCTTAGCTCCCCCCCAGTACTTC.

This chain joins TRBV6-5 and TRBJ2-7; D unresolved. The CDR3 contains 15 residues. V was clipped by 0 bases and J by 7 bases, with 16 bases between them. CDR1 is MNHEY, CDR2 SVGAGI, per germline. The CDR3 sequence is CASSYSPQPPSEQYF. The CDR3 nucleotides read TGTGCCAGCAGTTACTCGCCACAGCCTCCGAGTGAGCAGTACTTC.

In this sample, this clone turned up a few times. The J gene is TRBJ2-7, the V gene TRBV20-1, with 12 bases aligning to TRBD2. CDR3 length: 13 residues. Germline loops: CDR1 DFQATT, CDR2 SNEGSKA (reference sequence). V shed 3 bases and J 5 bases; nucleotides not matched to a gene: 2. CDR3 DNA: TGCAGTGCTAGTCCTAGCGGGAGGGACGAGCAGTACTTC. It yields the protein CSASPSGRDEQYF.

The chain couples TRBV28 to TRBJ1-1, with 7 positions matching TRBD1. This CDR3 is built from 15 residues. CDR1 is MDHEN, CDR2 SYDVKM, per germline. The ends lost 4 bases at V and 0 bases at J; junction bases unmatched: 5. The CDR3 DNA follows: TGTGCCAGCAGTTCTCTGACAGGGTTGAACACTGAAGCTTTCTTT. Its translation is CASSSLTGLNTEAFF. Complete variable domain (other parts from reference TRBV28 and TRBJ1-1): DVKVTQSSRYLVKRTGEKVFLECVQDMDHENMFWYRQDPGLGLRLIYFSYDVKMKEKGDIPEGYSVSREKKERFSLILESASTNQTSMYLCASSSLTGLNTEAFFGQGTRLTVV.

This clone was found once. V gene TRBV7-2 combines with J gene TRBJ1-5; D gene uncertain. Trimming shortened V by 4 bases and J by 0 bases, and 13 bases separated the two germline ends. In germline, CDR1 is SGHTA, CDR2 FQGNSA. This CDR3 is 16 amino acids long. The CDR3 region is CASSSAGALSNQPQHF. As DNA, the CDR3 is TGTGCCAGCAGCTCAGCGGGTGCTCTTAGCAATCAGCCCCAGCATTTT.

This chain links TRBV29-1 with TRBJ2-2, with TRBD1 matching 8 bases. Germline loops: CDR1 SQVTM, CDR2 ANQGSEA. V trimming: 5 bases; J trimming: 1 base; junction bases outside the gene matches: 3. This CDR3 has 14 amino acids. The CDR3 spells CSVPTGENTGELFF. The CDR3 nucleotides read TGCAGCGTTCCGACAGGGGAGAACACCGGGGAGCTGTTTTTT.

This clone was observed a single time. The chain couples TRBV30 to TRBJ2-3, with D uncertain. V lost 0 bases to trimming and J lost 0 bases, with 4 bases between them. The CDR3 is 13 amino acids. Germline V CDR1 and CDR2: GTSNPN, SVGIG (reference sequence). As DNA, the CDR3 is TGTGCCTGGAGTGTCGGGAGCACAGATACGCAGTATTTT. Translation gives CAWSVGSTDTQYF.

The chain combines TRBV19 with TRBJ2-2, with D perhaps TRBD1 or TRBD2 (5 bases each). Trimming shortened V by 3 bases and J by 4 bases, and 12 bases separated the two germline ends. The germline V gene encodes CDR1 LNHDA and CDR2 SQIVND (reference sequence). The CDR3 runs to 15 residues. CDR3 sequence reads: CASSMRQRGTGELFF. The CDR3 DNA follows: TGTGCCAGTAGTATGCGACAGAGGGGCACCGGGGAGCTGTTTTTT.

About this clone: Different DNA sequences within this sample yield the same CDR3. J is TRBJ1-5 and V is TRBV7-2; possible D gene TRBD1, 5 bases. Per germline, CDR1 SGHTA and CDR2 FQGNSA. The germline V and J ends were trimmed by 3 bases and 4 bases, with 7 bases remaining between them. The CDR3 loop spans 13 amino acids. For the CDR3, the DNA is TGTGCCAGCAGCTTTGACAGAAATCAGCCCCAGCATTTT. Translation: CASSFDRNQPQHF.

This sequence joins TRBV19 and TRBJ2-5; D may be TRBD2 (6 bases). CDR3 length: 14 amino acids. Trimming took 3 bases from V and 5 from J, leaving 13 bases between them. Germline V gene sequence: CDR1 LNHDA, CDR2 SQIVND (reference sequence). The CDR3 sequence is CASSITGVRETQYF. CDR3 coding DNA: TGTGCCAGTAGTATCACGGGAGTGCGGGAGACCCAGTACTTC.